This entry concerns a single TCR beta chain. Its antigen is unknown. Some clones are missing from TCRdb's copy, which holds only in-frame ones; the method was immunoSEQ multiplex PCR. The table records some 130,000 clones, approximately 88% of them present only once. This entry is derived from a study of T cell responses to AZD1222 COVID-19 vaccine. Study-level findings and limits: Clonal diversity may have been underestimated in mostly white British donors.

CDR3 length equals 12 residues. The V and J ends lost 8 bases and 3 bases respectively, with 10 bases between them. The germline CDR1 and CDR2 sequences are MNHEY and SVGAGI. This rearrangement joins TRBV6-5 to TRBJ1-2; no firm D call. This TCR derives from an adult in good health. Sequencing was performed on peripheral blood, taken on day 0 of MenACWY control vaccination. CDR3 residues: CASSAGDYGYTF. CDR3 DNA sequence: TGTGCCAGCTCCGCGGGAGACTATGGCTACACCTTC.